What follows describes a single T cell receptor (beta chain). The record originates from a study of blood T cell repertoires in COVID-19. Study-wide background: The United States, Italy and Spain supplied acute and convalescent COVID-19 samples. In each case, the material was cDNA or gDNA derived from T cells, B-cell-depleted T cells, or PBMCs.

The V and J ends lost 1 base and 3 bases respectively, with 10 bases between them. The CDR3 runs 14 residues. Germline values: CDR1 SGHNT, CDR2 YYREEE (reference sequence). The authors' processing: Amplification of reference gene primers was used by the study to estimate nucleated cell counts. Sequenced by immunoSEQ multiplex PCR; TCRdb stores in-frame clones only, minus some. V, J and clone size are taken as reported in that table, and D and trimming were inferred from the DNA itself. The profile covers 95,000 to 150,000 clones, with about nine tenths appearing a single time and roughly 4% taken by the ten largest.

Input material: peripheral blood. This sequence was found in a man in his forties with acute or convalescent COVID-19. The rearrangement uses TRBV5-4 and TRBJ1-1; D remains ambiguous. CDR3 residues: CASSLKSGDTEAFF. The CDR3 DNA is TGTGCCAGCAGCTTGAAGTCCGGAGACACTGAAGCTTTCTTT.